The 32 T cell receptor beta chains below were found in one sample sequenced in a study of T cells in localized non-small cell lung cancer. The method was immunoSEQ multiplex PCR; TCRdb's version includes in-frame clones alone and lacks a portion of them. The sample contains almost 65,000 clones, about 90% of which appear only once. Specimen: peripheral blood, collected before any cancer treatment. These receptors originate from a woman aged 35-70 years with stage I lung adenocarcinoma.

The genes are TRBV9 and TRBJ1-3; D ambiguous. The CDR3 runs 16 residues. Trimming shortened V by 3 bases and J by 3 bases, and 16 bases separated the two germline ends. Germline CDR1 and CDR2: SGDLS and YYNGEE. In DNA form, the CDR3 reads TGTGCCAGCAGCGCCACCGCAATGACGGTTGGAAACACCATATATTTT. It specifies CASSATAMTVGNTIYF.

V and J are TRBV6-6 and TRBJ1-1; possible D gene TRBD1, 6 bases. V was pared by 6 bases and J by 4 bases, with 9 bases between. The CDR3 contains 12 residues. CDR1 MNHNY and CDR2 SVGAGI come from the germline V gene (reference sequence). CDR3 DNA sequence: TGTGCCAGCAGGTCCAGGGGCACTGAAGCTTTCTTT. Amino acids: CASRSRGTEAFF.

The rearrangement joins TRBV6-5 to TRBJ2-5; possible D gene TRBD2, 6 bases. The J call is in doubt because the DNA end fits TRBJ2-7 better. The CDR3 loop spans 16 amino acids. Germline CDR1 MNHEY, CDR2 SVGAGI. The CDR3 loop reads CASSYSKTGRGYEQYF. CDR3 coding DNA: TGTGCCAGCAGTTACTCTAAGACCGGCCGGGGGTACGAGCAGTACTTC.

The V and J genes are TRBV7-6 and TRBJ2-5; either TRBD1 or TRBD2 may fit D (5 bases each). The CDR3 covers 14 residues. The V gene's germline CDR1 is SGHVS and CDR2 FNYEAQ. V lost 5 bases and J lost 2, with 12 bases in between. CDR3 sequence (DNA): TGTGCCAGCAGCCCGGGACCTCAACAAGAGACCCAGTACTTC. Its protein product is CASSPGPQQETQYF.

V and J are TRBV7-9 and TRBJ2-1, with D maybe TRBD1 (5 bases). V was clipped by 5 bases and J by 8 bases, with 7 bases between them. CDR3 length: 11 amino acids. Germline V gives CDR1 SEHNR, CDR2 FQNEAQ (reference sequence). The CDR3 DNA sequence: TGTGCCAGCAGCCTAGGGGATGAGCAGTTCTTC. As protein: CASSLGDEQFF.

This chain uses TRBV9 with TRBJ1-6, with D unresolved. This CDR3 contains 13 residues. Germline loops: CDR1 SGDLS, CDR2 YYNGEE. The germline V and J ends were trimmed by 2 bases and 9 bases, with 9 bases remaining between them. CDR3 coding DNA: TGTGCCAGCAGCGTGGGTGGAGGTTCACCCCTCCACTTT. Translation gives CASSVGGGSPLHF.

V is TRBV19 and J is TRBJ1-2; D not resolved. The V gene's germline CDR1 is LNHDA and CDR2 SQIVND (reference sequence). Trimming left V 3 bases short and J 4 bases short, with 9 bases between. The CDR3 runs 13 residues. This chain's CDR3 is CASSMGGFYGYTF. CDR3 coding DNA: TGTGCCAGTAGTATGGGAGGGTTCTATGGCTACACCTTC. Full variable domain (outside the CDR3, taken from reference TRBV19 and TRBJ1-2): DGGITQSPKYLFRKEGQNVTLSCEQNLNHDAMYWYRQDPGQGLRLIYYSQIVNDFQKGDIAEGYSVSREKKESFPLTVTSAQKNPTAFYLCASSMGGFYGYTFGSGTRLTVV.

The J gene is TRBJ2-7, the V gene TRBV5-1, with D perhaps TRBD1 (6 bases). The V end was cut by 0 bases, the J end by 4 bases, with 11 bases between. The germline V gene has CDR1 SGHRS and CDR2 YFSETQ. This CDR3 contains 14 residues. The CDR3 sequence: CASSLDREKYEQYF. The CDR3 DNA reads TGCGCCAGCAGCTTGGACAGGGAGAAGTACGAGCAGTACTTC. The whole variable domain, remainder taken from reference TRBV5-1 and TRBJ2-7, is KAGVTQTPRYLIKTRGQQVTLSCSPISGHRSVSWYQQTPGQGLQFLFEYFSETQRNKGNFPGRFSGRQFSNSRSEMNVSTLELGDSALYLCASSLDREKYEQYFGPGTRLTVT.

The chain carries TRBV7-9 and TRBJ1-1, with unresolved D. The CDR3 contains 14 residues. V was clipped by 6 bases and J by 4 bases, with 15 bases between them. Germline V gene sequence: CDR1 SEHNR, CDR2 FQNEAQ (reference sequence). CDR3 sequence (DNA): TGTGCCAGCAGTCGTTTGGGAGGGCCCACTGAAGCTTTCTTT. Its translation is CASSRLGGPTEAFF.

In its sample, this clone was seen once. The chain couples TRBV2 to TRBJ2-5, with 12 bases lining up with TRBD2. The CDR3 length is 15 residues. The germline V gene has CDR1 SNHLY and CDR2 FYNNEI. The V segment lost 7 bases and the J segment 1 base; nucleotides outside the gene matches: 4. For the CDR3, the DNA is TGTGCCAGCATTGCGACTAGCGGGGGCCAAGAGACCCAGTACTTC. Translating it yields CASIATSGGQETQYF.

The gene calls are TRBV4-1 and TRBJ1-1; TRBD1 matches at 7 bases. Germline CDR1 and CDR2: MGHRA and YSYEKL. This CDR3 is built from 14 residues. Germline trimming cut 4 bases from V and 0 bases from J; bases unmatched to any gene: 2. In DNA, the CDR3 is TGCGCCAGCAGCCTCGGACAGGTGAACACTGAAGCTTTCTTT. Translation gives CASSLGQVNTEAFF.

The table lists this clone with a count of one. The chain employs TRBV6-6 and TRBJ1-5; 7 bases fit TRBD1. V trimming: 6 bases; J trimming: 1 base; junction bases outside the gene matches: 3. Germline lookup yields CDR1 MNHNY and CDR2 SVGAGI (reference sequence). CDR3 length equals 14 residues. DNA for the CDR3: TGTGCCAGCAGCAGCAGGGGGAGCAATCAGCCCCAGCATTTT. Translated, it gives CASSSRGSNQPQHF.

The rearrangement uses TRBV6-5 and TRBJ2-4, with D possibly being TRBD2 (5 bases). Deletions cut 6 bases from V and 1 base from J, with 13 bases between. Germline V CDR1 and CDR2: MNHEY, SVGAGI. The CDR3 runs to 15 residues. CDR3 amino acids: CASSDRGRAKNIQYF. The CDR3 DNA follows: TGTGCCAGCAGCGACCGGGGTAGGGCCAAAAACATTCAGTACTTC.

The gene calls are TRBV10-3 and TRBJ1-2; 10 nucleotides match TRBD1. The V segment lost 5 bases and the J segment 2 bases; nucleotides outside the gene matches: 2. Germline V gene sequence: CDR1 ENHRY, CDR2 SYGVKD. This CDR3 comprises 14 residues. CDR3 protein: CAISPGQGNYGYTF. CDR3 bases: TGTGCCATCAGTCCGGGACAGGGGAACTATGGCTACACCTTC.

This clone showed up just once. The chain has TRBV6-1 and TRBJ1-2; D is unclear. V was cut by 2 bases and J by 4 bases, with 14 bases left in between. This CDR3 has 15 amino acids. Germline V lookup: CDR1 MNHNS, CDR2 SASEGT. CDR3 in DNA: TGTGCCAGCAGTGAACAGGCGGTACAGCCCTATGGCTACACCTTC. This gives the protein CASSEQAVQPYGYTF.

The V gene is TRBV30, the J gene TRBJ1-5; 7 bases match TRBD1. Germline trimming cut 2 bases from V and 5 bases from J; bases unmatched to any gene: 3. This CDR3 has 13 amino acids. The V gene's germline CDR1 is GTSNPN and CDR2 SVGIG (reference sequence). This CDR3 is CAWSKTGDQPQHF. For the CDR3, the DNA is TGTGCCTGGAGTAAAACAGGGGATCAGCCCCAGCATTTT.

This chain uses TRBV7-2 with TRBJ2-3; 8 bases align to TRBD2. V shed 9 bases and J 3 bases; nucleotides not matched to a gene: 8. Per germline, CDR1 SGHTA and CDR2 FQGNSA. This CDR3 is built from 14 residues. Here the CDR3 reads CASQRGGRTDTQYF. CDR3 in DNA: TGTGCCAGTCAACGGGGGGGGAGGACAGATACGCAGTATTTT.

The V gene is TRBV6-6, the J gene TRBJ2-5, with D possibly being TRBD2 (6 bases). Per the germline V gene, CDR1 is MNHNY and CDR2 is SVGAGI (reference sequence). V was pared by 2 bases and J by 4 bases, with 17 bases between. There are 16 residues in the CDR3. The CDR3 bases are TGTGCCAGCAGTTACACCTCGGGACTTGGGGGAGAGACCCAGTACTTC. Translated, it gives CASSYTSGLGGETQYF.

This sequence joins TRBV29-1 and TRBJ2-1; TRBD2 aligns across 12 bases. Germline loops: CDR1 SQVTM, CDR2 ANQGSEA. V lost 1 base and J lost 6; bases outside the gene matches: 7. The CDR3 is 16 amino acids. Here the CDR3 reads CSVEGRTSGRPNEQFF. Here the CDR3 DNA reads TGCAGCGTTGAAGGTAGAACTAGCGGGAGGCCCAATGAGCAGTTCTTC.

The CDR3 DNA follows: TGTGCCAGCAGTTTTGGGACAGGGGGCCTCAATCAGCCCCAGCATTTT. This gives the protein CASSFGTGGLNQPQHF. This chain connects TRBV28 to TRBJ1-5; 12 positions agree with TRBD1. V lost 3 bases, J lost 3 bases, and 3 bases stayed unmatched. In germline, CDR1 is MDHEN, CDR2 SYDVKM. The CDR3 totals 16 residues.

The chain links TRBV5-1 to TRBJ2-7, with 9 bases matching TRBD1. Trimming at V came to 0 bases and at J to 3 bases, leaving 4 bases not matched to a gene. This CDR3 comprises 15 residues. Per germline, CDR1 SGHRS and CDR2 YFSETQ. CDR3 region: CASSLGDRDRYEQYF. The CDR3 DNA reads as TGCGCCAGCAGCTTGGGGGACAGGGACCGCTACGAGCAGTACTTC.

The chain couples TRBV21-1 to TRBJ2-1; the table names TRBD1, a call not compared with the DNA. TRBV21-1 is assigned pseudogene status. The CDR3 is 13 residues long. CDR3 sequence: CASSKDRGHEQFF. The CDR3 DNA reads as TGTGCCAGCAGCAAGGACAGGGGTCATGAGCAGTTCTTC.

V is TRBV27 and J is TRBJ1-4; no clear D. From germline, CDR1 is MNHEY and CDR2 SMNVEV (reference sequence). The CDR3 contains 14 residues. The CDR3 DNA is TGTGCTACAAGCCCGCGGACAACTAATGAAAAACTGTTTTTT. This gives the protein CATSPRTTNEKLFF. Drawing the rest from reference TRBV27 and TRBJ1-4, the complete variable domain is EAQVTQNPRYLITVTGKKLTVTCSQNMNHEYMSWYRQDPGLGLRQIYYSMNVEVTDKGDVPEGYKVSRKEKRNFPLILESPSPNQTSLYFCATSPRTTNEKLFFGSGTQLSVL.

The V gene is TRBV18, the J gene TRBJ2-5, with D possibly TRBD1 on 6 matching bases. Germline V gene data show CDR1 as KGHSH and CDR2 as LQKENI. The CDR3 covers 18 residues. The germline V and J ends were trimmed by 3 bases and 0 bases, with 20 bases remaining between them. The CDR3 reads CASSPLDVRQANQETQYF. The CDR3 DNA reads TGTGCCAGCTCACCCTTGGATGTAAGACAGGCCAACCAAGAGACCCAGTACTTC. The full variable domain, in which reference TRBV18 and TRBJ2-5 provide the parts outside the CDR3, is NAGVMQNPRHLVRRRGQEARLRCSPMKGHSHVYWYRQLPEEGLKFMVYLQKENIIDESGMPKERFSAEFPKEGPSILRIQQVVRGDSAAYFCASSPLDVRQANQETQYFGPGTRLLVL.

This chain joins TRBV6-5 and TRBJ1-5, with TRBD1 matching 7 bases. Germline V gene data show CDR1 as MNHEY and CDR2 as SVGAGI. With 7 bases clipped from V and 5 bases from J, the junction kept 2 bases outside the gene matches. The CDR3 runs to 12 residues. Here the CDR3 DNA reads TGTGCCAGCAAAACAGGGGATCAGCCCCAGCATTTT. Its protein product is CASKTGDQPQHF.

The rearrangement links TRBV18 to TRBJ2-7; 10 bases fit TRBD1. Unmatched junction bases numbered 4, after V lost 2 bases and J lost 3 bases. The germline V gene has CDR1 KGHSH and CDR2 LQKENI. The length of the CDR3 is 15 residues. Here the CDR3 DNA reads TGTGCCAGCTCACCAGAGGACAGGGGGATCTACGAGCAGTACTTC. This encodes CASSPEDRGIYEQYF.

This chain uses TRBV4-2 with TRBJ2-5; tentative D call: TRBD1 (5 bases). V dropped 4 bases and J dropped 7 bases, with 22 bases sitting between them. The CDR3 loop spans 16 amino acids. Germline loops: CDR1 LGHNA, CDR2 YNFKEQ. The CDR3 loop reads CASSLRAGSAHRTQYF. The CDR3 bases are TGTGCCAGCAGCCTAAGGGCAGGGTCAGCCCATCGGACCCAGTACTTC.

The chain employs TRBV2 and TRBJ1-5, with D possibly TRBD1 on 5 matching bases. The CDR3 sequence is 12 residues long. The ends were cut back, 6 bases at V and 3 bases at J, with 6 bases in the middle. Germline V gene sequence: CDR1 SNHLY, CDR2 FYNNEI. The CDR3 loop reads CASRQDNQPQHF. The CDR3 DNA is TGTGCCAGCAGACAGGACAATCAGCCCCAGCATTTT.

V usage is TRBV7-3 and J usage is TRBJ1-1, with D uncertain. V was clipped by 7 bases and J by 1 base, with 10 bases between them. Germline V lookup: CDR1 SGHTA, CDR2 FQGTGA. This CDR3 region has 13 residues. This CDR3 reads CASMDGPNTEAFF. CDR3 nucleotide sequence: TGTGCCAGCATGGACGGCCCGAACACTGAAGCTTTCTTT.

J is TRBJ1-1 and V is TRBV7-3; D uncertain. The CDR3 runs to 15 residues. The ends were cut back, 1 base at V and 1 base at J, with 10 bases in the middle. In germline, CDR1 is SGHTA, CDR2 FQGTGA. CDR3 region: CASSLILVGNTEAFF. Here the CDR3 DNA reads TGTGCCAGCAGCTTAATCTTGGTTGGGAACACTGAAGCTTTCTTT.

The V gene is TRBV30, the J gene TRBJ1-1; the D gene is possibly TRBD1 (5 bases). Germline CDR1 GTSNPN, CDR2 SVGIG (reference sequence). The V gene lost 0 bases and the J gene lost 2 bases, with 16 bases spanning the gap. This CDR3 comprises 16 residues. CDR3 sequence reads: CAWSVLGERYNTEAFF. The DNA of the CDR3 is TGTGCCTGGAGTGTACTGGGGGAGAGGTACAACACTGAAGCTTTCTTT.

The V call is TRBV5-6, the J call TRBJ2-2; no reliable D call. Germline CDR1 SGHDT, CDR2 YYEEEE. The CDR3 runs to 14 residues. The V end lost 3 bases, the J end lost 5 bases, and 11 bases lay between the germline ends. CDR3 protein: CASSSQVLTGELFF. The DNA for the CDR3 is TGTGCCAGCAGCTCTCAGGTTTTAACCGGGGAGCTGTTTTTT.